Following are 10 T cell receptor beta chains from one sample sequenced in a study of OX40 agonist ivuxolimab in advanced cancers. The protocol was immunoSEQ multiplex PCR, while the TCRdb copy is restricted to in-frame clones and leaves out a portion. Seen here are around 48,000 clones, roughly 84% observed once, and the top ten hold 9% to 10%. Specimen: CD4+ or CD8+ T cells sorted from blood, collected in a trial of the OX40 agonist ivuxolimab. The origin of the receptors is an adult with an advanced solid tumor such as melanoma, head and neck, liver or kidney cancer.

The CDR3 nucleotides are TGTGCCTGGAGAGGGGGCAGGGGGATTACCGATACGCAGTATTTT. It yields the protein CAWRGGRGITDTQYF. The V call is TRBV30, the J call TRBJ2-3; 7 bases align to TRBD1. J was trimmed by 6 bases and V by 3 bases; bases with no gene match: 12. The CDR3 length is 15 residues. Germline V gene lookup returns CDR1 GTSNPN and CDR2 SVGIG (reference sequence).

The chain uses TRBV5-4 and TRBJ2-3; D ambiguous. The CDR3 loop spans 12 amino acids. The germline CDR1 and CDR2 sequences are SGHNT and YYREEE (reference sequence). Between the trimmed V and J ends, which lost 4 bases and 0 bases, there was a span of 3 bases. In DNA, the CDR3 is TGTGCCAGCAGCACTAGCACAGATACGCAGTATTTT. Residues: CASSTSTDTQYF.

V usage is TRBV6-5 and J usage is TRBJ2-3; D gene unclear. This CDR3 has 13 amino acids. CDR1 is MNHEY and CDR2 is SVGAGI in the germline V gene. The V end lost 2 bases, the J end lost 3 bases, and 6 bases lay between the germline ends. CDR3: CASSYLITDTQYF. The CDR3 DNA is TGTGCCAGCAGTTACCTGATTACAGATACGCAGTATTTT.

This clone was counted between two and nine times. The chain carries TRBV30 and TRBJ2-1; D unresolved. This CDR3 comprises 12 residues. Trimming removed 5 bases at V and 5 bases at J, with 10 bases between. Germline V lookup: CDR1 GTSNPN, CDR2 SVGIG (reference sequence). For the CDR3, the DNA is TGTGCCTGGTCCCAACCCAACAATGAGCAGTTCTTC. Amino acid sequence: CAWSQPNNEQFF.

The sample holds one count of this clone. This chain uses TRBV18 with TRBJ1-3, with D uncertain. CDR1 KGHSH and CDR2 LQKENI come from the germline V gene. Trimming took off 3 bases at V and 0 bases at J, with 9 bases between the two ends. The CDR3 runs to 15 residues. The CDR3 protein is CASSPMQSSGNTIYF. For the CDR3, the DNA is TGTGCCAGCTCACCCATGCAGAGCTCTGGAAACACCATATATTTT.

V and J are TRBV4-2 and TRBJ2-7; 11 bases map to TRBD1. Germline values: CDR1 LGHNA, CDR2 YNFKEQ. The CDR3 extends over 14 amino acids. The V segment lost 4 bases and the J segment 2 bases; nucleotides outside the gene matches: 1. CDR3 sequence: CASSRDRGAYEQYF. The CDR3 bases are TGTGCCAGCAGCCGGGACAGGGGGGCCTACGAGCAGTACTTC.

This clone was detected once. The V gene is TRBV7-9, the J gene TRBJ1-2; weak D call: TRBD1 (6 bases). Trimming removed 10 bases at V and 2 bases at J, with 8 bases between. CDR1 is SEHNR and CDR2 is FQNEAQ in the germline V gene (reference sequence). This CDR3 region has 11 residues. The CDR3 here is CATDRNYGYTF. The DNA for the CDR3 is TGTGCCACTGACAGGAACTATGGCTACACCTTC. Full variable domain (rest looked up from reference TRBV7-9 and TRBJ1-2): DTGVSQNPRHKITKRGQNVTFRCDPISEHNRLYWYRQTLGQGPEFLTYFQNEAQLEKSRLLSDRFSAERPKGSFSTLEIQRTEQGDSAMYLCATDRNYGYTFGSGTRLTVV.

The DNA for the CDR3 is TGCGCCAGCAGCTTGGGGCAGGGAGCTGGAAAACTGTTTTTT. This translates into CASSLGQGAGKLFF. This chain uses TRBV5-1 with TRBJ1-4, with D possibly TRBD1 on 5 matching bases. The CDR3 runs 14 residues. Per germline, CDR1 SGHRS and CDR2 YFSETQ. Trimming pared 0 bases from V and 10 bases from J, leaving 13 bases between.

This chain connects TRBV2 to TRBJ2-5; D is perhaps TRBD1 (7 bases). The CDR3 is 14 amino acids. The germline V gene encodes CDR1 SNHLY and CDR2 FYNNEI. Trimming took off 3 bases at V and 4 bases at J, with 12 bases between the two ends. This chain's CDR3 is CASSEQGGGETQYF. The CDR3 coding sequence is TGTGCCAGCAGTGAGCAGGGGGGAGGAGAGACCCAGTACTTC.

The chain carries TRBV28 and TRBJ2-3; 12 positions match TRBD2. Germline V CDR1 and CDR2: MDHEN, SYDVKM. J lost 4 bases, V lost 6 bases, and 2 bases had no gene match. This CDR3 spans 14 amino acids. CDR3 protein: CASRLAGGSDTQYF. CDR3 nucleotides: TGTGCCAGCAGACTAGCGGGAGGATCAGATACGCAGTATTTT. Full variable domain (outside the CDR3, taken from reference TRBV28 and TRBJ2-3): DVKVTQSSRYLVKRTGEKVFLECVQDMDHENMFWYRQDPGLGLRLIYFSYDVKMKEKGDIPEGYSVSREKKERFSLILESASTNQTSMYLCASRLAGGSDTQYFGPGTRLTVL.